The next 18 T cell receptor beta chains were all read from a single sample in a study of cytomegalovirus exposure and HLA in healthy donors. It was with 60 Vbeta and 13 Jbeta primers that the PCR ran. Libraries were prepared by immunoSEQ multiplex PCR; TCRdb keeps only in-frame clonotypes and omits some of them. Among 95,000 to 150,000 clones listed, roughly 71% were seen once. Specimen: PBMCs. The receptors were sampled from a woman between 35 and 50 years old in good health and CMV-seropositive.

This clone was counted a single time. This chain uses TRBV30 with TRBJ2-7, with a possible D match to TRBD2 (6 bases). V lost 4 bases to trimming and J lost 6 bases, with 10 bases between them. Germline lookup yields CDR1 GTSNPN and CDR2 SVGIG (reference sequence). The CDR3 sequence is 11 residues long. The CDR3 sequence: CAWTVGGEQYF. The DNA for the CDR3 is TGTGCCTGGACTGTGGGGGGCGAGCAGTACTTC.

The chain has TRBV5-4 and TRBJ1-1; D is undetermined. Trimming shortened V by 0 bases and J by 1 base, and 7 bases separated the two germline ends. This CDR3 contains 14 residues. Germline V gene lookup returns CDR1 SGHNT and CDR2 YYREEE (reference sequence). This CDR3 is CASSLAQRNTEAFF. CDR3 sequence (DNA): TGTGCCAGCAGCTTGGCACAGAGGAACACTGAAGCTTTCTTT. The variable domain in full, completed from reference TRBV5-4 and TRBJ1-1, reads ETGVTQSPTHLIKTRGQQVTLRCSSQSGHNTVSWYQQALGQGPQFIFQYYREEENGRGNFPPRFSGLQFPNYSSELNVNALELDDSALYLCASSLAQRNTEAFFGQGTRLTVV.

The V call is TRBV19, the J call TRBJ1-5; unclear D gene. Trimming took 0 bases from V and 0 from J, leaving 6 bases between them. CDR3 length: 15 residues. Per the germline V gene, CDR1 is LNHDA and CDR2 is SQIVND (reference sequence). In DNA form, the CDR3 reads TGTGCCAGTAGTATAGATGGAGGTAGCAATCAGCCCCAGCATTTT. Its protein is CASSIDGGSNQPQHF. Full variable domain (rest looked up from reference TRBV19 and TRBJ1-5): DGGITQSPKYLFRKEGQNVTLSCEQNLNHDAMYWYRQDPGQGLRLIYYSQIVNDFQKGDIAEGYSVSREKKESFPLTVTSAQKNPTAFYLCASSIDGGSNQPQHFGDGTRLSIL.

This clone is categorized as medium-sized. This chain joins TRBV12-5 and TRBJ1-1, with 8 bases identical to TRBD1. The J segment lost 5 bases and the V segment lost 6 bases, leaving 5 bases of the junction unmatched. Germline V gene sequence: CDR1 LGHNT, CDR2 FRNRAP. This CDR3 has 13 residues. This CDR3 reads CASGPDRETEAFF. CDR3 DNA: TGTGCTAGTGGACCGGACAGGGAAACTGAAGCTTTCTTT.

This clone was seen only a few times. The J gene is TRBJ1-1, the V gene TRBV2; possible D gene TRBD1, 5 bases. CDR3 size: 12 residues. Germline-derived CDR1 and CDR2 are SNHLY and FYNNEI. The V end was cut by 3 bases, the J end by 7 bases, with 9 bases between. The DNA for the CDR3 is TGTGCCAGCAGTGACGGACAAATTGAAGCTTTCTTT. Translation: CASSDGQIEAFF.

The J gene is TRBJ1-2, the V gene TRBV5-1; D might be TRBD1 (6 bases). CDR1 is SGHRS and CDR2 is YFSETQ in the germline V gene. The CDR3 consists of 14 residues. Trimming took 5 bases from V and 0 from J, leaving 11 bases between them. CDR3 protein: CASRWTDANYGYTF. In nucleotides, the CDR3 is TGCGCCAGCAGATGGACAGATGCTAACTATGGCTACACCTTC. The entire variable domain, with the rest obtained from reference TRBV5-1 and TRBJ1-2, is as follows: KAGVTQTPRYLIKTRGQQVTLSCSPISGHRSVSWYQQTPGQGLQFLFEYFSETQRNKGNFPGRFSGRQFSNSRSEMNVSTLELGDSALYLCASRWTDANYGYTFGSGTRLTVV.

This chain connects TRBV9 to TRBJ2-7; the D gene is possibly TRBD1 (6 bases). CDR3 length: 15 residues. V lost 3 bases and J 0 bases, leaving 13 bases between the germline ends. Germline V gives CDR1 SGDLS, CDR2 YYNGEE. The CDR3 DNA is TGTGCCAGCAGCGGACAGGACGTCCCCTCCTACGAGCAGTACTTC. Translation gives CASSGQDVPSYEQYF.

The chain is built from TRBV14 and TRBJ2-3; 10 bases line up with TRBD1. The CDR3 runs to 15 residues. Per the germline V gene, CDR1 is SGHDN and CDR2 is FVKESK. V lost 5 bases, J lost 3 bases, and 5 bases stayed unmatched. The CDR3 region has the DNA TGTGCCAGCAGCTACGGACAGGGGGTTACAGATACGCAGTATTTT. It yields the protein CASSYGQGVTDTQYF.

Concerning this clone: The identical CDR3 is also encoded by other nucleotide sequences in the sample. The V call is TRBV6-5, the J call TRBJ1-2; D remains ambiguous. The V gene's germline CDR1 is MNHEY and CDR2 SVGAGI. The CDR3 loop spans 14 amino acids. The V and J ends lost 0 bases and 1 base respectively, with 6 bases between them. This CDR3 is CASSYSTSNYGYTF. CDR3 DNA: TGTGCCAGCAGTTACTCGACAAGTAACTATGGCTACACCTTC.

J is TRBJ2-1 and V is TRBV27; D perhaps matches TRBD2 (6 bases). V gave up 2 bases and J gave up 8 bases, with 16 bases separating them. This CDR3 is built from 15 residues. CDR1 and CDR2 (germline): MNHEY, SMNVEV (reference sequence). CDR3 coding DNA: TGTGCCAGCAGTTTAAATGGAGGGCTTTTCGATGAGCAGTTCTTC. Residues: CASSLNGGLFDEQFF.

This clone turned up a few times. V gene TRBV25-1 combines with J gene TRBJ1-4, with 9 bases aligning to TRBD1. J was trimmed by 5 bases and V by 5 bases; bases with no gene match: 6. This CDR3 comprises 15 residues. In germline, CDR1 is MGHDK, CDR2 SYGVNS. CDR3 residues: CASSPWTGENEKLFF. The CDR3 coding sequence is TGTGCCAGCAGTCCTTGGACAGGGGAGAATGAAAAACTGTTTTTT.

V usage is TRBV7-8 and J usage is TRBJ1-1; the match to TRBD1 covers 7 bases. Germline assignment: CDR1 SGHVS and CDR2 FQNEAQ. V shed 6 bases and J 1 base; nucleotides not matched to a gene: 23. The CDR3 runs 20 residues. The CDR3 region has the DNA TGTGCCAGCAGTCGGAAAACTTGGGGGACAGTCTTTGAGAGGAACACTGAAGCTTTCTTT. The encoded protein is CASSRKTWGTVFERNTEAFF.

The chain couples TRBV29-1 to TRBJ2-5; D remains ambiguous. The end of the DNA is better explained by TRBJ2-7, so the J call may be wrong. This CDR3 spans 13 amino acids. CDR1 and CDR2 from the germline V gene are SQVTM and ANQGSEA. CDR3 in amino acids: CSVLTGSSYEQYF. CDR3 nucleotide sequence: TGCAGCGTCCTGACTGGTTCCTCCTACGAGCAGTACTTC.

Here the CDR3 DNA reads TGTGCCAGCAGCGTCCGACAGGTGAACACCGGGGAGCTGTTTTTT. Translated: CASSVRQVNTGELFF. The V and J genes are TRBV9 and TRBJ2-2, with D tentatively TRBD1 (6 bases). Germline CDR1 and CDR2: SGDLS and YYNGEE. V shed 2 bases and J shed 1 base, with 9 bases lying between them. This CDR3 is 15 amino acids long.

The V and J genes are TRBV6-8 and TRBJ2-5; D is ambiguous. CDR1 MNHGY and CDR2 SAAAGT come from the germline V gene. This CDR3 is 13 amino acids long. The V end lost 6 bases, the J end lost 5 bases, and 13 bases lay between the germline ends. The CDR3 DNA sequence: TGTGCCAGCAGCCTCCTATATCGGGAGACCCAGTACTTC. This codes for CASSLLYRETQYF.

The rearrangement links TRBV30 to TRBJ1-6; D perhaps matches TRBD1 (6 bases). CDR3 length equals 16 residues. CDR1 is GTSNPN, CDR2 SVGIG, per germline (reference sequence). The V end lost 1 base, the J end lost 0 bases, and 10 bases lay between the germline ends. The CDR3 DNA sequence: TGTGCCTGGAGTGACCAGGACAGCTCCTATAATTCACCCCTCCACTTT. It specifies CAWSDQDSSYNSPLHF.

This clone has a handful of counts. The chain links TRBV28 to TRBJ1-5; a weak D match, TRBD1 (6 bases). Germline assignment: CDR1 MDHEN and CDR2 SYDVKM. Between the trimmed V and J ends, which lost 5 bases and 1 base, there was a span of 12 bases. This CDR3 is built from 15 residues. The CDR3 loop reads CASSRPQGSNQPQHF. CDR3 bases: TGTGCCAGCAGTCGCCCCCAGGGGAGCAATCAGCCCCAGCATTTT.

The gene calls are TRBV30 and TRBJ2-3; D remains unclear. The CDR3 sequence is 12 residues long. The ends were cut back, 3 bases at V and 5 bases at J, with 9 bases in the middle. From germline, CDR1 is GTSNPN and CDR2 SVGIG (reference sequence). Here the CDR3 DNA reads TGTGCCTGGAGACCCGGAGTAGATACGCAGTATTTT. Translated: CAWRPGVDTQYF.